These 21 T cell receptor beta chains came from one sample sequenced in a study of CXCR3-negative and CXCR3-positive naive CD8 T cells. What these receptors recognize is not known. Researchers prepared the TRB cDNA libraries using 5' RACE with UMI labels. TCRdb re-called the 5' RACE reads; one entry per CDR3 protein, DNA not given. This repertoire includes about 6,200 distinct CDR3 sequences. Study findings and constraints: Hydrophobicity of TRB CDR3s was greater in CXCR3-positive naive cells than in CXCR3-negative naive cells.

The specimen sequenced was naive CXCR3+ CD8+ T cells from blood. The subset here: CD45RO-CCR7+CD27+CD95- naive CD8+ T cells expressing CXCR3 (TNR3+). The receptors stem from a human donor in good health. Some clones in this sample may be carry-over from other donors' samples.

This CDR3 reads CASNLEGVTDTQYF. The chain is built from TRBV12-3 or TRBV12-4 and TRBJ2-3; no DNA is available, so the TRBD2 call from TCRdb remains unchecked. The CDR3 consists of 14 residues.

The chain combines TRBV7-8 with TRBJ1-5. The germline V gene has CDR1 SGHVS and CDR2 FQNEAQ. CDR3 length: 13 amino acids. CDR3: CASSSSGNQPQHF.

According to its frequency, this clonotype is medium-sized. This rearrangement joins TRBV13 to TRBJ2-5; TCRdb designates TRBD1, a call that cannot be tested without DNA. Germline assignment: CDR1 PRHDT and CDR2 FYEKMQ (reference sequence). CDR3 length: 14 residues. CDR3 sequence: CASSFRQGKETQYF.

This rearrangement joins TRBV7-8 to TRBJ2-1; the TCRdb D gene call, TRBD1, has no DNA to confirm it. The germline gives CDR1 SGHVS, CDR2 FQNEAQ. This CDR3 has 14 amino acids. CDR3 loop: CASSPTGGNNEQFF.

This clonotype is called medium-sized based on its frequency. The rearrangement links TRBV4-2 to TRBJ1-1; as DNA is missing, the TRBD1 call by TCRdb cannot be tested. CDR1 is LGHNA, CDR2 YNFKEQ, per germline. The CDR3 contains 16 residues. CDR3: CASSPRRQGMNTEAFF.

The chain is built from TRBV14 and TRBJ1-1; TCRdb calls TRBD1, which cannot be checked without DNA. Germline CDR1 reads SGHDN; CDR2 reads FVKESK. The CDR3 extends over 17 amino acids. CDR3 sequence reads: CASSQDPRDRVRTEAFF.

The chain is built from TRBV29-1 and TRBJ2-6; TCRdb's D call, TRBD1, is unchecked because there is no DNA. The CDR3 runs 16 residues. Per germline, CDR1 SQVTM and CDR2 ANQGSEA. The CDR3 loop is CSVGGRDPSGANVLTF.

Frequency places this clonotype as medium-sized. The chain uses TRBV11-3 and TRBJ1-1. Per the germline V gene, CDR1 is SGHNT and CDR2 is YENEEA. The CDR3 loop spans 15 amino acids. This CDR3 reads CASSLQVDMNTEAFF.

CDR3 region: CASSPGASGISYNEQFF. The rearrangement joins TRBV14 to TRBJ2-1; TCRdb's assignment of TRBD2 cannot be checked, as there is no DNA. Germline V gene lookup returns CDR1 SGHDN and CDR2 FVKESK. This CDR3 has 17 amino acids.

Judged by frequency, this clonotype is medium-sized. V usage is TRBV19 and J usage is TRBJ1-5. CDR3 size: 13 residues. The germline gives CDR1 LNHDA, CDR2 SQIVND (reference sequence). CDR3 loop: CASIGTANQPQHF.

CDR3 sequence reads: CASSHWGGGELFF. The chain uses TRBV7-3 and TRBJ2-2; without DNA, the TCRdb call of TRBD1 cannot be checked. CDR1 and CDR2 from the germline V gene are SGHTA and FQGTGA. This CDR3 contains 13 residues.

This clonotype ranks as medium-sized (0.01 to 0.1%) in terms of frequency. The genes are TRBV29-1 and TRBJ1-2. The CDR3 loop spans 16 amino acids. Germline V CDR1 and CDR2: SQVTM, ANQGSEA. This CDR3 is CSVEDLAFGTNYGYTF.

The V gene is TRBV5-1, the J gene TRBJ2-1; TCRdb lists TRBD2, though no DNA is available to test this call. Germline values: CDR1 SGHRS, CDR2 YFSETQ. The CDR3 consists of 17 residues. The chain's CDR3 is CASSWTSVRSSYNEQFF.

By frequency, this clonotype is medium-sized. The chain employs TRBV20-1 and TRBJ2-1; TCRdb outputs TRBD2, but without DNA this stays unchecked. CDR3 length: 14 residues. The germline CDR1 and CDR2 sequences are DFQATT and SNEGSKA (reference sequence). The CDR3 spells CSARDLGGGNEQFF.

Considering frequency, this clonotype is medium-sized. The V call is TRBV10-2, the J call TRBJ2-7. The CDR3 runs to 11 residues. Germline V lookup: CDR1 WSHSY, CDR2 SAAADI. CDR3 sequence reads: CASSEVYEQYF.

This clonotype is labeled medium-sized based on frequency. This chain's CDR3 is CASSPPPGYNEQFF. The genes are TRBV5-1 and TRBJ2-1; the TCRdb call, TRBD2, lacks DNA for checking. The CDR3 loop spans 14 amino acids. The germline V gene encodes CDR1 SGHRS and CDR2 YFSETQ.

Judged by frequency, this clonotype is medium-sized. This rearrangement joins TRBV4-1 to TRBJ1-5; as DNA is missing, the TRBD1 call by TCRdb cannot be tested. The CDR3 spans 16 residues. Germline CDR1 and CDR2: MGHRA and YSYEKL. CDR3 region: CASSQVQGGLNQPQHF.

The chain combines TRBV7-9 with TRBJ2-1; TCRdb outputs TRBD2, but without DNA this stays unchecked. CDR1 and CDR2 from the germline V gene are SEHNR and FQNEAQ (reference sequence). This CDR3 region has 20 residues. The CDR3 region is CASSLEYLTASGSESHEQFF.

The rearrangement links TRBV13 to TRBJ2-5; TCRdb's D gene call, TRBD2, goes unchecked for lack of DNA. The length of the CDR3 is 15 residues. Germline CDR1 is PRHDT and CDR2 is FYEKMQ (reference sequence). The CDR3: CASSLGREGQETQYF.

The V call is TRBV7-3, the J call TRBJ1-5; TCRdb indicates TRBD1, and absent DNA this call remains unverified. This CDR3 is 13 amino acids long. CDR1 is SGHTA, CDR2 FQGTGA, per germline. The CDR3 loop reads CASSPGSNQPQHF.

Judged by frequency, this clonotype is medium-sized. The V call is TRBV3-1, the J call TRBJ2-3. The CDR3 has 13 amino acids. Germline-derived CDR1 and CDR2 are LGHDT and YNNKEL (reference sequence). CDR3 sequence: CASSFPNTDTQYF.